The 13 T cell receptor beta chains in this list originate from one sample, sequenced in a study of CD8+ T cells in alopecia areata. Reverse transcribed after extraction, RNA yielded cDNA as the sequencing template. This table comes from immunoSEQ multiplex PCR, and its TCRdb copy is limited to in-frame clones, with some not included. The sample contains over 85,000 clones, around two fifths of which appear only once. Input material: CD4+ T cells sorted from blood. The source is a human donor with alopecia areata.

The rearrangement uses TRBV7-2 and TRBJ2-7; 11 nucleotides agree with TRBD2. V was pared by 5 bases and J by 0 bases, with 3 bases of the junction left unmatched. Germline lookup yields CDR1 SGHTA and CDR2 FQGNSA. The CDR3 length is 15 residues. The CDR3 coding sequence is TGTGCCAGCAGCCCTCTAGCGGGGGGCTCCTACGAGCAGTACTTC. It yields the protein CASSPLAGGSYEQYF.

The chain is built from TRBV2 and TRBJ1-1, with D tentatively TRBD1 (5 bases). The CDR3 is 14 amino acids. Per the germline V gene, CDR1 is SNHLY and CDR2 is FYNNEI. Between the trimmed V and J ends, which lost 6 bases and 1 base, there was a span of 12 bases. CDR3 in amino acids: CASSGGTANTEAFF. Written as DNA, the CDR3 is TGTGCCAGCAGCGGGGGGACGGCGAACACTGAAGCTTTCTTT. The full variable domain, with the rest looked up from reference TRBV2 and TRBJ1-1, is EPEVTQTPSHQVTQMGQEVILRCVPISNHLYFYWYRQILGQKVEFLVSFYNNEISEKSEIFDDQFSVERPDGSNFTLKIRSTKLEDSAMYFCASSGGTANTEAFFGQGTRLTVV.

The rearrangement uses TRBV29-1 and TRBJ1-1; D is ambiguous. Germline assignment: CDR1 SQVTM and CDR2 ANQGSEA. V was clipped by 4 bases and J by 1 base, with 10 bases between them. CDR3 size: 13 residues. The CDR3 sequence is CSVVRHKNTEAFF. The CDR3 nucleotides read TGCAGCGTTGTTAGGCACAAGAACACTGAAGCTTTCTTT.

Remarks on this clone: The same CDR3 arises from other DNA sequences in this sample as well. The rearrangement uses TRBV29-1 and TRBJ1-1; D unclear. This CDR3 contains 13 residues. The V end was cut by 6 bases, the J end by 0 bases, with 11 bases between. Per the germline V gene, CDR1 is SQVTM and CDR2 is ANQGSEA. The CDR3 loop reads CSVEQQLNTEAFF. The CDR3 DNA reads TGCAGCGTGGAACAGCAACTGAACACTGAAGCTTTCTTT.

The J gene is TRBJ2-5, the V gene TRBV5-1; D uncertain. The germline V gene encodes CDR1 SGHRS and CDR2 YFSETQ. The CDR3 has 11 residues. Deletions cut 6 bases from V and 2 bases from J, with 5 bases between. CDR3 DNA: TGCGCCAGCAACCTTCAAGAGACCCAGTACTTC. Translating it yields CASNLQETQYF.

The chain employs TRBV2 and TRBJ2-7; D perhaps matches TRBD1 (6 bases). The CDR3 has 14 residues. Germline V CDR1 and CDR2: SNHLY, FYNNEI. The V and J ends lost 4 bases and 1 base respectively, with 11 bases between them. The DNA of the CDR3 is TGTGCCAGCAGTGGGGACATCGCTTCCTACGAGCAGTACTTC. This translates into CASSGDIASYEQYF. Variable domain in full (rest from reference TRBV2 and TRBJ2-7): EPEVTQTPSHQVTQMGQEVILRCVPISNHLYFYWYRQILGQKVEFLVSFYNNEISEKSEIFDDQFSVERPDGSNFTLKIRSTKLEDSAMYFCASSGDIASYEQYFGPGTRLTVT.

The chain combines TRBV5-1 with TRBJ1-1; possibly TRBD1 for D (5 bases). V lost 5 bases, J lost 3 bases, and 11 bases lay in between. CDR3 size: 13 residues. Per the germline V gene, CDR1 is SGHRS and CDR2 is YFSETQ. CDR3 amino acids: CASRSRVDTEAFF. For the CDR3, the DNA is TGCGCCAGCAGATCCAGGGTGGACACTGAAGCTTTCTTT.

This sequence joins TRBV5-1 and TRBJ2-3; tentative D call: TRBD2 (5 bases). The germline CDR1 and CDR2 sequences are SGHRS and YFSETQ. V was trimmed by 0 bases and J by 4 bases, leaving 12 bases between them. This CDR3 has 15 amino acids. CDR3 nucleotide sequence: TGCGCCAGCAGCTTGGACTCACCCGGGGCAGATACGCAGTATTTT. Protein product: CASSLDSPGADTQYF. The variable domain in full, with the rest retrieved from reference TRBV5-1 and TRBJ2-3, is KAGVTQTPRYLIKTRGQQVTLSCSPISGHRSVSWYQQTPGQGLQFLFEYFSETQRNKGNFPGRFSGRQFSNSRSEMNVSTLELGDSALYLCASSLDSPGADTQYFGPGTRLTVL.

The chain carries TRBV20-1 and TRBJ1-1; tentatively, D is TRBD1 (5 bases). The CDR3 length is 10 residues. With 1 base removed from V and 11 bases from J, the gap between germline ends came to 8 bases. Germline values: CDR1 DFQATT, CDR2 SNEGSKA (reference sequence). Written as DNA, the CDR3 is TGCAGTGCTAGAGGGGGCAGGGCTTTCTTT. This sequence encodes CSARGGRAFF.

This clone was found a few times. The gene calls are TRBV29-1 and TRBJ1-1; 7 bases fit TRBD1. The CDR3 covers 11 residues. CDR1 and CDR2 from the germline V gene are SQVTM and ANQGSEA. Trimming took 7 bases from V and 8 from J; bases not matched to a gene: 7. The CDR3 loop reads CSGGQEREAFF. For the CDR3, the DNA is TGCAGCGGTGGACAGGAGAGAGAAGCTTTCTTT.

This clone was found a few times. The chain employs TRBV2 and TRBJ2-3, with D tentatively TRBD2 (5 bases). Trimming removed 4 bases at V and 2 bases at J, with 10 bases between. The CDR3 has 14 residues. Germline CDR1 SNHLY, CDR2 FYNNEI. The CDR3 bases are TGTGCCAGCAGTGGAGTAGCGCCCACAGATACGCAGTATTTT. The encoded protein is CASSGVAPTDTQYF.

The rearrangement links TRBV29-1 to TRBJ1-5, with D unresolved. V shed 5 bases and J shed 0 bases, with 8 bases lying between them. The V gene's germline CDR1 is SQVTM and CDR2 ANQGSEA. The CDR3 contains 13 residues. The CDR3 region is CSVLEDSNQPQHF. DNA of the CDR3: TGCAGCGTTCTTGAGGATAGCAATCAGCCCCAGCATTTT. The complete variable domain, with remaining parts taken from reference TRBV29-1 and TRBJ1-5, reads SAVISQKPSRDICQRGTSLTIQCQVDSQVTMMFWYRQQPGQSLTLIATANQGSEATYESGFVIDKFPISRPNLTFSTLTVSNMSPEDSSIYLCSVLEDSNQPQHFGDGTRLSIL.

V usage is TRBV30 and J usage is TRBJ1-2; a possible D gene is TRBD1 (5 bases). This CDR3 contains 14 residues. Trimming took off 5 bases at V and 7 bases at J, with 20 bases between the two ends. Per the germline V gene, CDR1 is GTSNPN and CDR2 is SVGIG (reference sequence). CDR3 amino acids: CAWGWAQGSSGYTF. DNA for the CDR3: TGTGCCTGGGGGTGGGCTCAGGGATCGAGTGGCTACACCTTC.